The rows below give T cell receptor beta chains drawn from one sample of a study of OX40 agonist ivuxolimab in advanced cancers. TCRdb's table, derived via immunoSEQ multiplex PCR, lists solely in-frame clones and lacks some. The sample lists over 50,000 clones; roughly 80% were seen once. Sequenced here: CD4+ or CD8+ T cells sorted from blood, sampled in a trial of the OX40 agonist ivuxolimab. The source of these receptors is an adult with an advanced solid tumor such as melanoma, head and neck, liver or kidney cancer. CDR3s include the opening cysteine and the closing phenylalanine or tryptophan. Each record gives: D gene, clone size, V gene, J gene, CDR3 protein, CDR3 DNA. D genes are given only for firm matches. Part of the rows lack a size; the others show once, few, many or a class for expanded clones.

-	-	TRBV11-1	TRBJ1-2	CASSLDHGGNTF	TGTGCCAGCAGCTTAGATCATGGGGGTAACACCTTC
TRBD1	few	TRBV27	TRBJ1-1	CASSGQPNTEAFF	TGTGCCAGCTCGGGACAGCCGAACACTGAAGCTTTCTTT
TRBD1	once	TRBV5-4	TRBJ2-7	CASSYTGDGEQYF	TGTGCCAGCAGCTACACAGGGGACGGGGAGCAGTACTTC
-	-	TRBV29-1	TRBJ2-7	CSVGVGAEQYF	TGCAGCGTTGGCGTCGGGGCCGAGCAGTACTTC
-	-	TRBV5-1	TRBJ1-1	CASSFAGPGTTEAFF	TGCGCCAGCAGCTTCGCAGGGCCTGGGACCACTGAAGCTTTCTTT
TRBD2	-	TRBV2	TRBJ2-5	CASTPRSTSATPAQYF	TGTGCCAGCACCCCCCGATCGACTAGCGCCACTCCAGCCCAGTACTTC
-	-	TRBV11-2	TRBJ1-4	CASSLRATNEKLFF	TGTGCCAGCAGCTTGAGAGCAACTAATGAAAAACTGTTTTTT
-	-	TRBV6-1	TRBJ2-7	CASSDRRSKSSYEQYF	TGTGCCAGCAGTGATAGGCGGAGTAAGAGCTCCTACGAGCAGTACTTC
-	once	TRBV6-1	TRBJ1-2	CASIPGQVPGYTF	TGTGCCAGCATACCGGGACAAGTTCCTGGCTACACCTTC
TRBD1	-	TRBV18	TRBJ1-4	CASSPRGTDNEKLFF	TGTGCCAGCTCACCACGCGGGACAGATAATGAAAAACTGTTTTTT